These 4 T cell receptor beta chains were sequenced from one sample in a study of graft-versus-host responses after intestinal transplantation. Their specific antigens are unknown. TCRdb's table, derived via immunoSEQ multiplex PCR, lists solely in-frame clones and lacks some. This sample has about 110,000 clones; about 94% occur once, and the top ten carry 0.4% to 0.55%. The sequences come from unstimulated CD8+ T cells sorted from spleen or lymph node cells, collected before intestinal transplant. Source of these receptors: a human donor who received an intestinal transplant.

CDR3 in DNA: TGTGCCAGCAGCGGAGCCCTCTCCTACAATGAGCAGTTCTTC. This encodes CASSGALSYNEQFF. This chain joins TRBV27 and TRBJ2-1; no reliable D call. Trimming stripped 6 bases from V and 0 bases from J, with 9 bases between. This CDR3 spans 14 amino acids. CDR1 is MNHEY, CDR2 SMNVEV, per germline (reference sequence).

The DNA for the CDR3 is TGTGCCAGCAGCCCCCGTGGGCCCCGAAACGAGCAGTACTTC. Its translation is CASSPRGPRNEQYF. The genes are TRBV13 and TRBJ2-7, with unresolved D. Germline lookup yields CDR1 PRHDT and CDR2 FYEKMQ (reference sequence). V dropped 5 bases and J dropped 5 bases, with 16 bases sitting between them. CDR3 size: 14 residues.

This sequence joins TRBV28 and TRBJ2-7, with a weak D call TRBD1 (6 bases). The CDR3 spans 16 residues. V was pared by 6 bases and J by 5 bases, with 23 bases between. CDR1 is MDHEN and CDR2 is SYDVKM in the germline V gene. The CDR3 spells CASSLRGQKVIDEQYF. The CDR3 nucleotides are TGTGCCAGCAGCCTTCGGGGACAAAAGGTTATCGACGAGCAGTACTTC.

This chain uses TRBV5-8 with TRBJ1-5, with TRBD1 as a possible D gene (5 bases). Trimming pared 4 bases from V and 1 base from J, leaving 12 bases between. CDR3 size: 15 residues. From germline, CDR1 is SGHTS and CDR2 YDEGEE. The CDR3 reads CASSADQGSNQPQHF. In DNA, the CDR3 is TGTGCCAGCAGCGCAGACCAGGGAAGCAATCAGCCCCAGCATTTT.